This TCR beta chain comes out of a study of shared clonotypes between healthy human individuals. Study summary: Donors had three CD4 naive, three CD4 memory, two CD8 naive and one CD8 memory plate apiece.

Study results and limitations: Naive subsets, compared against memory subsets, generally had larger estimated richness values.

Cells designated naive CD8 were CD45RO-negative and were positively selected for CCR7, with terminally differentiated effector memory CD45RA+ cells excluded. Caucasian adults living in Nashville, Tennessee, provided all samples. In the case of this clone: Its antigen is not known.

This CDR3 spans 15 amino acids. The V end was cut by 0 bases, the J end by 7 bases, with 13 bases between. Looked up from germline, CDR1 is LGHNA and CDR2 is YNFKEQ. Each PCR replicate from the sorted subsets contained approximately 0.2 ug DNA, which is tens of thousands of T cell genomes. The data were produced by immunoSEQ multiplex PCR, yet TCRdb's version contains in-frame clones alone and is incomplete. There are about 2.1 million clones in the sample; 90% to 95% occur only once, and over 1.5% lies in the top ten. Input material: naive CD8+ T cells from PBMCs. This sequence was found in a man younger than 30 in good health. Some clones in this sample may be carry-over from other donors' samples. The J gene is TRBJ2-1, the V gene TRBV4-2, with D possibly matching TRBD1 (6 bases). CDR3 residues: CASSQESRGDNEQFF. In DNA form, the CDR3 reads TGTGCCAGCAGCCAAGAATCCAGGGGAGATAATGAGCAGTTCTTC.